The sequence of this TCR beta chain was determined in a study of blood T cells in healthy people across ages. V was pared by 1 base and J by 4 bases, with 20 bases between. Germline CDR1 reads SEHNR; CDR2 reads FQNEAQ (reference sequence). This CDR3 comprises 18 residues. With respect to this clonotype: What it binds is unknown.

PCR was performed a second time for about 7 to 11 cycles using a sample-barcoded 5' primer and a J-beta primer mix. Each CDR3 protein gets one entry after TCRdb re-called the 5' RACE reads with MiXCR. The sample contains some 1.4 million distinct CDR3 sequences, about 43% of which appear only once. Study-wide results and caveats: CMV status of donors was not determined, possibly confounding expanded clonotype changes.

The source of this sequence is a woman aged 18-30 years in good health. Sequencing was carried out using blood. The chain links TRBV7-9 to TRBJ2-1; D possibly corresponds to TRBD1 (6 bases). The CDR3 protein is CASSLVLSGVLFYNEQFF. As DNA, the CDR3 is TGTGCCAGCAGCTTAGTGCTGTCAGGGGTACTATTTTACAATGAGCAGTTCTTC.